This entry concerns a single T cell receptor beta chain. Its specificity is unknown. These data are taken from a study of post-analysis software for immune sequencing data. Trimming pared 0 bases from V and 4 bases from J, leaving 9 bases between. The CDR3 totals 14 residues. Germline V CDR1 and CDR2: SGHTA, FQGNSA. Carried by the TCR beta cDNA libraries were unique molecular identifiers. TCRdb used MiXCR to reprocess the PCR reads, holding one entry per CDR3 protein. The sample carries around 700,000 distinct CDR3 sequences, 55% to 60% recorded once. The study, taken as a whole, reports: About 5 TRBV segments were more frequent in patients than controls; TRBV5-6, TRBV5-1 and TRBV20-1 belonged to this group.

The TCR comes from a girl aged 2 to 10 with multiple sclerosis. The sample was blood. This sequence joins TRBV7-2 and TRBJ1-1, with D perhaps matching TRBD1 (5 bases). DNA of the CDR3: TGTGCCAGCAGCTTAGCGGGAGGGACCACTGAAGCTTTCTTT. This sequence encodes CASSLAGGTTEAFF.